The rows below give T cell receptor beta chains drawn from one sample of a study of cytomegalovirus exposure and HLA in healthy donors. Data came from immunoSEQ multiplex PCR; TCRdb stores just in-frame clones and leaves some out. The sample holds roughly 63,000 clones, 89% seen once. Sequencing input: PBMCs. The receptors were gathered from a young woman in good health and CMV-seronegative. CDR3s leave out the opening cysteine and the closing phenylalanine or tryptophan.

j_gene,v_gene,CDR3aa
TRBJ2-5,TRBV28,ASSSLRGRRETQY
TRBJ1-2,TRBV28,ASTTGGQGGGYT
TRBJ1-1,TRBV6-5,ASSYSGRGAEAF
TRBJ2-7,TRBV5-1,ASSLVAGVHGEQY
TRBJ1-4,TRBV10-3,AISDPQTGPNEKLF
TRBJ2-4,TRBV7-9,ASSLAGVSADIQY
TRBJ2-7,TRBV6-5,ASSEVMYSEQY
TRBJ2-3,TRBV7-8,ASSYGTGVADTQY
TRBJ2-7,TRBV7-8,ASSLVPSTSSYEQY
TRBJ1-2,TRBV10-3,AISRDRDDGYT
TRBJ1-5,TRBV7-9,ASSLGAGGDGNQPQH
TRBJ1-2,TRBV7-9,ASSPGGDGYT
TRBJ2-1,TRBV6-5,ASSYPGQGENEQF
TRBJ1-4,TRBV19,ASEGQSNEKLF
TRBJ2-7,TRBV10-3,AISESTGDYEQY
TRBJ2-5,TRBV11-2,ASSLDPGQGWETQY